This T cell receptor beta chain was obtained from a study of T cells expressing NK-cell markers (TCRdb year 2020). General notes on the study: Three sorted T-cell subsets (CD3+CD56+NKG2C+, CD3+CD56+NKG2C- and CD3+CD56-NKG2C+) from roughly eight donors had their TCR beta-chain repertoires profiled. Illumina HiSeq 2000/2500, MiSeq or NextSeq was used to sequence libraries as 2 x 150 bp reads. Seven of the eight sequenced donors were HCMV-seropositive and one was HCMV-seronegative. The study sequenced eight donors, all healthy volunteers chosen at random: three men and five women.

Overall study outcomes, separate from this receptor: Those dominant clonotypes were again the most abundant among CD3+CD56-NKG2C+ cells in a few donors, at about 25-65%. It remained unclear whether the expanded NKG2C-expressing T cell clones were specific for HCMV antigens. In six donors, the dominant CD3+CD56+NKG2C+ clonotypes were among the top 10 CD8+ clonotypes and accounted for about 1.0-7.5% of CD8+ T cells.

A commercial ELISA kit detecting HCMV-specific IgG in serum was used to determine HCMV serostatus. Ficoll density gradient centrifugation was used to isolate peripheral blood mononuclear cells from blood. These reads were obtained on an Illumina HiSeq 2000. 5'RACE template switching, by which a universal primer site and unique molecular identifiers were added, was used to make TCR beta cDNA libraries. cDNA synthesis was primed from the TCR beta constant segment and was followed by two successive PCR amplification steps. The authors' pipeline ran thus. MIGEC was used to demultiplex reads and group the reads by UMI, and MiTCR was used to assemble and quantify clonotypes. Only TCR cDNA sequences supported by at least two reads were kept to exclude erroneous sequences. The tcR package was used for downstream repertoire analysis, and clonotypes were matched across fractions by CDR3 nucleotide sequence plus V segment. VDJmatch was used to annotate antigen specificity against VDJdb, with one amino acid substitution in CDR3 allowed. One entry per CDR3 protein sequence results from the TCRdb reprocessing of the reads, with DNA left out. None of the V and J calls come from the authors' own analysis; TCRdb made them. The table held for this sample gives 250,000 to 300,000 distinct CDR3 sequences. 0.3% to 0.45% of the sample goes to the ten largest clones.

On this clonotype itself: Its specific antigen is unknown.

The source is a man between 18 and 29 years old in good health. Donor details come from another sample of the same person, matched by shared clones. The material sequenced was blood T cells: a sorted CD56 or NKG2C T cell subset, CD4+ or CD8+ T cells, or bulk PBMC T cells (not recorded which).

The CDR3 protein is CASRSRRGGLSTDTQYF. The chain employs TRBV6-2 or TRBV6-3 and TRBJ2-3; TCRdb's assignment of TRBD2 cannot be checked, as there is no DNA. The CDR3 numbers 17 residues from cysteine through phenylalanine. No DNA sequence is on record. Looking up the germline V gene yields CDR1 MNHEY and CDR2 SVGEGT.